This entry lists 15 T cell receptor beta chains sequenced from one sample in a study of type 1 regulatory T cells. MiXCR, applied by TCRdb to the reads, yields one record per CDR3 protein. The table includes about 65,000 distinct CDR3 sequences, approximately 50% detected once. Their specific antigens are unknown. Material for sequencing was cultured non-Tr1 T cells, either the whole culture or a sorted T cell fraction (not recorded which). All receptors derive from a human donor in good health.

This clonotype has at least ten counts. This chain connects TRBV7-3 to TRBJ1-1; D not certain. The V end was cut by 1 base, the J end by 0 bases, with 9 bases between. This CDR3 comprises 15 residues. CDR1 and CDR2 (germline): SGHTA, FQGTGA. The CDR3, as DNA: TGTGCCAGCAGCTTAAATCTCGGATTGAACACTGAAGCTTTCTTT. Encoded protein: CASSLNLGLNTEAFF.

This clonotype has just a few counts. This chain links TRBV12-3 or TRBV12-4 with TRBJ1-5; D is undetermined. V dropped 4 bases and J dropped 10 bases, with 20 bases sitting between them. CDR3 size: 15 residues. CDR3 in DNA: TGTGCCAGCAGTTCCAGCGGTGGAGTGGTAGACCCCCAGCATTTT. Its translation is CASSSSGGVVDPQHF.

This clonotype has just a few counts. The chain couples TRBV7-3 to TRBJ2-5; 12 bases map to TRBD2. CDR1 and CDR2 (germline): SGHTA, FQGTGA. CDR3 size: 18 residues. V lost 4 bases to trimming and J lost 2 bases; unmatched junction nucleotides: 11. The CDR3 spells CASSSLGTSGPDQETQYF. DNA for the CDR3: TGTGCCAGCAGCTCATTAGGGACTAGCGGGCCCGATCAAGAGACCCAGTACTTC.

The rearrangement joins TRBV29-1 to TRBJ2-5, with unresolved D. CDR3 length: 12 amino acids. The germline gives CDR1 SQVTM, CDR2 ANQGSEA. The V end lost 7 bases, the J end lost 2 bases, and 11 bases lay between the germline ends. The CDR3 DNA sequence: TGCAGCGCCGCCCGGGTTCAAGAGACCCAGTACTTC. Amino acid sequence: CSAARVQETQYF.

The sample holds a few counts of this clonotype. V and J are TRBV18 and TRBJ2-7; tentative D call: TRBD2 (7 bases). From germline, CDR1 is KGHSH and CDR2 LQKENI. V was trimmed by 0 bases and J by 2 bases, leaving 17 bases between them. The CDR3 runs 17 residues. The CDR3 sequence is CASSPPTGGPGTYEQYF. The CDR3 bases are TGTGCCAGCTCACCACCGACCGGGGGGCCCGGGACCTACGAGCAGTACTTC.

Comments on this clonotype: Sequence at one end of the junction differs from germline and may be a read error. The rearrangement joins TRBV10-3 to TRBJ1-1, with a weak D call TRBD1 (5 bases). This CDR3 spans 14 amino acids. Per germline, CDR1 ENHRY and CDR2 SYGVKD. CDR3 sequence: CTIRKGQRDTEAFF. CDR3 nucleotides: TGTACCATCAGGAAAGGACAAAGAGACACTGAAGCTTTCTTT.

There are a few counts of this clonotype. This chain links TRBV12-3 or TRBV12-4 with TRBJ2-1, with 14 bases that match TRBD2. This CDR3 spans 22 amino acids. With 3 bases clipped from V and 7 bases from J, the junction kept 23 bases outside the gene matches. The CDR3 region has the DNA TGTGCCAGCAGTTTTATTTCGGGTTTTAGACTAGCGGGGGGGTATCATGGTAATGAGCAGTTCTTC. Translating gives CASSFISGFRLAGGYHGNEQFF.

This chain joins TRBV6-2 or TRBV6-3 and TRBJ1-6; D uncertain. The CDR3 spans 15 residues. The germline CDR1 and CDR2 sequences are MNHEY and SVGEGT. V lost 2 bases and J 7 bases, leaving 12 bases between the germline ends. The CDR3 region has the DNA TGTGCCAGCAGTTACATTATAGGGAGCAATTCACCCCTCCACTTT. This translates into CASSYIIGSNSPLHF.

The CDR3 sequence: CAISESTGRNSPLHF. Written as DNA, the CDR3 is TGTGCCATCAGTGAGTCGACAGGGCGGAATTCACCCCTCCACTTT. The chain combines TRBV10-3 with TRBJ1-6; 7 nucleotides match TRBD1. The CDR3 runs 15 residues. The germline CDR1 and CDR2 sequences are ENHRY and SYGVKD. J gave up 7 bases and V 0 bases, and 3 bases lay outside the gene matches.

Here the CDR3 reads CASSADRFSSGNTIYF. As DNA, the CDR3 is TGTGCCAGCAGTGCCGACAGATTCTCCTCTGGAAACACCATATATTTT. V usage is TRBV25-1 and J usage is TRBJ1-3, with TRBD1 as a possible D gene (5 bases). The CDR3 runs 16 residues. V was cut by 4 bases and J by 0 bases, with 13 bases left in between. Germline CDR1 is MGHDK and CDR2 is SYGVNS.

V and J are TRBV7-2 and TRBJ2-7; 7 positions match TRBD1. The CDR3 loop spans 12 amino acids. Germline CDR1 SGHTA, CDR2 FQGNSA. J gave up 7 bases and V 4 bases, and 4 bases lay outside the gene matches. CDR3 bases: TGTGCCAGCAGCTCGACAGGGCGAGAGCAGTACTTC. Amino acids: CASSSTGREQYF. Combining the CDR3 with reference TRBV7-2 and TRBJ2-7 gives the whole variable domain GAGVSQSPSNKVTEKGKDVELRCDPISGHTALYWYRQSLGQGLEFLIYFQGNSAPDKSGLPSDRFSAERTGGSVSTLTIQRTQQEDSAVYLCASSSTGREQYFGPGTRLTVT.

Notes on this clonotype: Sequence at one end of the junction differs from germline and may be a read error. The chain carries TRBV30 and TRBJ2-1; D might be TRBD1 (5 bases). The CDR3 sequence is 15 residues long. The germline CDR1 and CDR2 sequences are GTSNPN and SVGIG (reference sequence). In DNA form, the CDR3 reads TGTGCCTGGAGTGTACAGGAGCTCTCCCACAATGAGCAGTTCTTC. Residues: CAWSVQELSHNEQFF. Drawing the rest from reference TRBV30 and TRBJ2-1, the complete variable domain is SQTIHQWPATLVQPVGSPLSLECTVEGTSNPNLYWYRQAAGRGLQLLFYSVGIGQISSEVPQNLSASRPQDRQFILSSKKLLLSDSGFYLCAWSVQELSHNEQFFGPGTRLTVL.

This clonotype was recorded many times. The chain is built from TRBV9 and TRBJ2-1, with D tentatively TRBD1 (6 bases). V lost 0 bases to trimming and J lost 3 bases, with 13 bases between them. CDR1 is SGDLS and CDR2 is YYNGEE in the germline V gene. The CDR3 extends over 16 amino acids. This CDR3 reads CASSVAQGANYNEQFF. The DNA of the CDR3 is TGTGCCAGCAGCGTAGCACAGGGAGCCAACTACAATGAGCAGTTCTTC.

This sequence joins TRBV5-1 and TRBJ1-1, with a tentative D call TRBD1 (5 bases). Germline V gives CDR1 SGHRS, CDR2 YFSETQ. CDR3 size: 16 residues. Trimming left V 0 bases short and J 0 bases short, with 12 bases between. CDR3 sequence: CASSLARDGLNTEAFF. The CDR3 DNA is TGCGCCAGCAGCTTGGCCAGGGACGGTTTGAACACTGAAGCTTTCTTT.

This clonotype appeared a few times. CDR3 bases: TGTGCCAGTAGTATATTGGGCGGATACGAGCAGTACTTC. It yields the protein CASSILGGYEQYF. The rearrangement joins TRBV19 to TRBJ2-7; no definite D call. Deletions cut 2 bases from V and 4 bases from J, with 9 bases between. The V gene's germline CDR1 is LNHDA and CDR2 SQIVND (reference sequence). The CDR3 has 13 amino acids.